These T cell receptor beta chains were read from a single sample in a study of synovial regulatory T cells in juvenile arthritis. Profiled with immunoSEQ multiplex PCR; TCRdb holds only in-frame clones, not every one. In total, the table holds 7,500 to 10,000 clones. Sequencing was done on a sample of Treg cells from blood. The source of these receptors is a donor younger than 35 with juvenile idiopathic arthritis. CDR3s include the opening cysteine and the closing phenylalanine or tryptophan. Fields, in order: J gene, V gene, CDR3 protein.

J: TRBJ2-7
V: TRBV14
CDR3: CASSQARYEQYF

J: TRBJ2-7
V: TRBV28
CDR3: CASRTSSGTSAAYEQYF

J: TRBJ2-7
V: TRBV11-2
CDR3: CASSLGDRVYEQYF

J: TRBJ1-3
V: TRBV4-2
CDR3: CASSQDAGISGNTIYF

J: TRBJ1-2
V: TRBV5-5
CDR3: CASSPGQSFYGYTF

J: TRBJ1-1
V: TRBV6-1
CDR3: CASSRQGDTEAFF

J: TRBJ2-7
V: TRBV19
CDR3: CASSTTGDHEQYF

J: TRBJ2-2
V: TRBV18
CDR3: CASSPLQSTGELFF

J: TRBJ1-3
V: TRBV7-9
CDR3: CASSRTGSLSGNTIYF

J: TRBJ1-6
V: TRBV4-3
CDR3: CASSQGNAYNSPLHF

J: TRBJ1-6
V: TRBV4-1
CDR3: CASSQAGTILHF

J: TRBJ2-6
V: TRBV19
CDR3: CASSTGTGANVLTF

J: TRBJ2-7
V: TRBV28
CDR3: CASRTSVRPYEQYF

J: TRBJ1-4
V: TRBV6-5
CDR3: CASSYSQLTEEKLFF

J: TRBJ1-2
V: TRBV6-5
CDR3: CASSYPGNYGYTF

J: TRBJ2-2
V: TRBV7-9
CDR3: CASSSGGAGELFF

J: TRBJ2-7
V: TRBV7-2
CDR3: CASSPRLAGYEQYF

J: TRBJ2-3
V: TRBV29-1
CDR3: CSGRQGPDTQYF

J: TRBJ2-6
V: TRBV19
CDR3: CASSTLTSRTTGANVLTF

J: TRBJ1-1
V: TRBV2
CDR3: CASILLHGFASGTGPFEAFF

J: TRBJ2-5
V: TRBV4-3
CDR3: CASSQPKGQGGETQYF

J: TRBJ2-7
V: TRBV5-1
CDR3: CASSLGGRAYEQYF

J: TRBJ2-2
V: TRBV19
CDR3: CASSGIPTPNTGELFF